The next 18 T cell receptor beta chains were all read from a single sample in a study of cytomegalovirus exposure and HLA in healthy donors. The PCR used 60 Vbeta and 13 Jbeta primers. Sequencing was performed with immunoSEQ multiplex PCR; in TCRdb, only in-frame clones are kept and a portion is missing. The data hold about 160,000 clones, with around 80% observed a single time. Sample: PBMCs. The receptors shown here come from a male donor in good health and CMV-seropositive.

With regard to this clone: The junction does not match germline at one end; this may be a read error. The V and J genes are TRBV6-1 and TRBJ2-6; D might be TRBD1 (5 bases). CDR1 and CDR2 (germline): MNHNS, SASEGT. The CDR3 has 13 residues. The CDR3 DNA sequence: TGTGCCAGCGTTCCCTCTGGGGCCAACGGCCTGACTTTC. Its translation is CASVPSGANGLTF.

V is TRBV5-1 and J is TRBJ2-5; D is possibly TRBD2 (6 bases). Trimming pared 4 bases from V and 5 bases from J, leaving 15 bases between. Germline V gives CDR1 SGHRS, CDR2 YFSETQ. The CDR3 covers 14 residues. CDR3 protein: CASSTGVQRETQYF. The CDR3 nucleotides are TGCGCCAGCAGCACGGGGGTTCAGAGGGAGACCCAGTACTTC.

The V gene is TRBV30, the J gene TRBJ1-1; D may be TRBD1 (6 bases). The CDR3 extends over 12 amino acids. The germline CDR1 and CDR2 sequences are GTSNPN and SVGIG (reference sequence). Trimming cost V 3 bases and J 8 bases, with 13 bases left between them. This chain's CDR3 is CAWSFGGAEAFF. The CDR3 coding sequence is TGTGCCTGGAGCTTCGGGGGGGCGGAAGCTTTCTTT.

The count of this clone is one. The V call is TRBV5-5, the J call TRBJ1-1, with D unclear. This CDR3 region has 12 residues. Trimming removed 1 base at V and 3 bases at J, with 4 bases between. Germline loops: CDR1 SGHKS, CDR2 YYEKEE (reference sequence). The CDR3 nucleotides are TGTGCCAGCAGCTTGTCCTACACTGAAGCTTTCTTT. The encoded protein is CASSLSYTEAFF.

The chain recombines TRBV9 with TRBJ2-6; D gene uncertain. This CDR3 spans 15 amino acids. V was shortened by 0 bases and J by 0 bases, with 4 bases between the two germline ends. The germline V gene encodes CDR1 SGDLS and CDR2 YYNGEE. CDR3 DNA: TGTGCCAGCAGCGTAGACAGCTCTGGGGCCAACGTCCTGACTTTC. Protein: CASSVDSSGANVLTF.

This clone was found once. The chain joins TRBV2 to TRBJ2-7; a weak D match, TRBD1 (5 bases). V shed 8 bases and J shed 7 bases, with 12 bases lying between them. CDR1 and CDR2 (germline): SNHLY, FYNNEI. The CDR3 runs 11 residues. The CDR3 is CASLGHSEQYF. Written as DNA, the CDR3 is TGTGCCAGCCTGGGGCATTCTGAGCAGTACTTC. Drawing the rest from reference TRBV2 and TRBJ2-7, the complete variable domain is EPEVTQTPSHQVTQMGQEVILRCVPISNHLYFYWYRQILGQKVEFLVSFYNNEISEKSEIFDDQFSVERPDGSNFTLKIRSTKLEDSAMYFCASLGHSEQYFGPGTRLTVT.

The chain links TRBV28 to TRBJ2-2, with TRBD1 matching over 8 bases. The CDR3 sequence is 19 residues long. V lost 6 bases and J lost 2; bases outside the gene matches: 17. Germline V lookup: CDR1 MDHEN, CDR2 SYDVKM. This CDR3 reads CASRRQGRRSLYNTGELFF. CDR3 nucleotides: TGTGCCAGCAGACGACAGGGGAGACGTTCCCTTTACAACACCGGGGAGCTGTTTTTT.

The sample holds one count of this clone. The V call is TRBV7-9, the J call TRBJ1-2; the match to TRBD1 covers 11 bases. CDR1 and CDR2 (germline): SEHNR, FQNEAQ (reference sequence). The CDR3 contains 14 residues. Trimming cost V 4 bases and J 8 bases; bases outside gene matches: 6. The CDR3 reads CASSYGQGAGGYTF. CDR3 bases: TGTGCCAGCAGCTACGGACAGGGGGCAGGGGGCTACACCTTC. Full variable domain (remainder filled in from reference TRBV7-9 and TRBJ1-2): DTGVSQNPRHKITKRGQNVTFRCDPISEHNRLYWYRQTLGQGPEFLTYFQNEAQLEKSRLLSDRFSAERPKGSFSTLEIQRTEQGDSAMYLCASSYGQGAGGYTFGSGTRLTVV.

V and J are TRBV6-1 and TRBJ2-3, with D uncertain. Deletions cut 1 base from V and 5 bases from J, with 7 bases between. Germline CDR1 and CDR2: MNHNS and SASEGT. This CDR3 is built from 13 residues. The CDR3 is CASSEERLDTQYF. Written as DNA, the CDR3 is TGTGCCAGCAGTGAAGAACGGTTAGATACGCAGTATTTT.

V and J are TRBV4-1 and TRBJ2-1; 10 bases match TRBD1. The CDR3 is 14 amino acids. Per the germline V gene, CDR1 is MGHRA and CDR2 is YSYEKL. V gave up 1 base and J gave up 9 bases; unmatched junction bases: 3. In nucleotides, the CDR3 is TGCGCCAGCAGCCAAGGACAGGGGGCTGGTGAGCAGTTCTTC. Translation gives CASSQGQGAGEQFF.

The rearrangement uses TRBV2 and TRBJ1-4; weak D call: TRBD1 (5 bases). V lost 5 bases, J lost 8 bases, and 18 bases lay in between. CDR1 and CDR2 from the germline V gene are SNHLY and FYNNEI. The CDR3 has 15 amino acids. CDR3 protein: CASSNGRVSSEKLFF. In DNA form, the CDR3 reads TGTGCCAGCAGTAACGGCAGGGTCTCATCAGAAAAACTGTTTTTT.

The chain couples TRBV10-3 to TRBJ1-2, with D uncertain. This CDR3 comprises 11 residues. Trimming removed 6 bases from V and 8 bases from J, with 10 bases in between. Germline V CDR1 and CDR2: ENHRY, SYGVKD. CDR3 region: CAISSMGGYTF. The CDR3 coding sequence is TGTGCCATCAGCTCTATGGGCGGCTACACCTTC.

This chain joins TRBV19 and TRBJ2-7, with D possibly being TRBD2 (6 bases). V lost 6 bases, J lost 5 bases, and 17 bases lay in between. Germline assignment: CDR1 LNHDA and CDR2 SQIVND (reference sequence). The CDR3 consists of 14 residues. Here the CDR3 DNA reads TGTGCCAGTAGAGGCATCGGGACTCAGGACGAGCAGTACTTC. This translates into CASRGIGTQDEQYF.

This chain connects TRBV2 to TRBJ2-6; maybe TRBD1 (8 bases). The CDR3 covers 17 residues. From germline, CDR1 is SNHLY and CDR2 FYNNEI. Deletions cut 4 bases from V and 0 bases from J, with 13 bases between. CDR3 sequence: CASSGQGTISGANVLTF. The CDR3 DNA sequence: TGTGCCAGCAGTGGACAGGGGACTATCTCTGGGGCCAACGTCCTGACTTTC.

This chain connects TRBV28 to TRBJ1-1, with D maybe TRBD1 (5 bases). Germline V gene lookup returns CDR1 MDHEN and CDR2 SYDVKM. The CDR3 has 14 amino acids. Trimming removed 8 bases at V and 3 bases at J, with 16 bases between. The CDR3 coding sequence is TGTGCCAGCCGTTCCCCGTTAGGGGACACTGAAGCTTTCTTT. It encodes CASRSPLGDTEAFF.

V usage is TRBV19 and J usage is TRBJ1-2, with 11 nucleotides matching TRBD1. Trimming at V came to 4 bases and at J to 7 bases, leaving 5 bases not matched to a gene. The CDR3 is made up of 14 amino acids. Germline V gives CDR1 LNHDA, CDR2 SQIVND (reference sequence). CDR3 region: CASSSGQGAFGYTF. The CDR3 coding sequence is TGTGCCAGTAGTAGCGGACAGGGGGCCTTTGGCTACACCTTC. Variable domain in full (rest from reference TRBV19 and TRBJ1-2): DGGITQSPKYLFRKEGQNVTLSCEQNLNHDAMYWYRQDPGQGLRLIYYSQIVNDFQKGDIAEGYSVSREKKESFPLTVTSAQKNPTAFYLCASSSGQGAFGYTFGSGTRLTVV.

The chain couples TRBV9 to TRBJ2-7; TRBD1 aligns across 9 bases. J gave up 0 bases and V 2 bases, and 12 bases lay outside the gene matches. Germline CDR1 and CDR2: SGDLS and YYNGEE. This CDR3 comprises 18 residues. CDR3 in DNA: TGTGCCAGCAGCGTGGGGACAGGGATAGATTTTGTCTCCTACGAGCAGTACTTC. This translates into CASSVGTGIDFVSYEQYF.

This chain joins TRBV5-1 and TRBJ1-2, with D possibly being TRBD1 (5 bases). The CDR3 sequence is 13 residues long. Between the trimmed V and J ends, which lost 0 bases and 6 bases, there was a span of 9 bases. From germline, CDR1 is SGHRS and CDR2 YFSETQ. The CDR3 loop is CASSLDQGNGYTF. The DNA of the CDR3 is TGCGCCAGCAGCTTGGATCAGGGCAATGGCTACACCTTC.